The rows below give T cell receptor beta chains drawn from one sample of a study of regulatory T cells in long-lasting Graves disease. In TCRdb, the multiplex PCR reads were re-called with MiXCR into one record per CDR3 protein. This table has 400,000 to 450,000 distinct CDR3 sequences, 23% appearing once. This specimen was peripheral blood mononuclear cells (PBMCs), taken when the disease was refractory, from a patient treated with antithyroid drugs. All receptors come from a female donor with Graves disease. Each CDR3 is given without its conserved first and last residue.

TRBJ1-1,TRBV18,ASSPFGTPNTEAF
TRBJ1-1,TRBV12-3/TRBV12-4,ASGSSDSNTEAF
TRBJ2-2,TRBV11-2,ASSFSSGNTGELF
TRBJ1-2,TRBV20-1,SARGSREDGYT
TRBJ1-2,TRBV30,AWYGYGYT
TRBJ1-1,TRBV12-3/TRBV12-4,ASSLQGDTEAF
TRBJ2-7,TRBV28,ASRPPGPAIYEQY
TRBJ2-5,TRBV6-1,ASSEEAGQAWETQY
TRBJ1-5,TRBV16,ASSQSRQGAQPQH
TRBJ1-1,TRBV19,ASSIAANTEAF
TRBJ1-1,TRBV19,ASSIEAGRTEAF
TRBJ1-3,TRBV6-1,GVGQGTSGNTIY
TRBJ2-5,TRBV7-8,ASSFAAGALGTQY
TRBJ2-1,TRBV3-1,ASSRAGGPNNEQF
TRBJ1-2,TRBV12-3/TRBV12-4,ASSLGWGNYGYT